A single sample is the source of the 6 T cell receptor beta chains below, sequenced in a study of blood T cell repertoires in COVID-19. Clones were sequenced by immunoSEQ multiplex PCR, and TCRdb holds only the in-frame ones, with some missing. Among 200,000 or so clones listed, approximately 83% were seen once. The sequenced sample consisted of PBMCs or T cells enriched from blood (not recorded which). The receptor source for this set is a man aged 40-55 years who had recovered from COVID-19.

The sample holds one count of this clone. The V call is TRBV20-1, the J call TRBJ1-6; TRBD1 matches at 8 bases. The germline V gene encodes CDR1 DFQATT and CDR2 SNEGSKA (reference sequence). Trimming took 3 bases from V and 4 from J; bases not matched to a gene: 8. The CDR3 has 16 residues. CDR3 in DNA: TGCAGTGCTAGTCCAGGGGGCAGTACGTATAATTCACCCCTCCACTTT. Encoded protein: CSASPGGSTYNSPLHF.

This clone was seen once. The V gene is TRBV2, the J gene TRBJ2-3; the D gene is possibly TRBD1 (6 bases). This CDR3 region has 15 residues. V gave up 3 bases and J gave up 3 bases, with 13 bases separating them. CDR1 and CDR2 (germline): SNHLY, FYNNEI. DNA of the CDR3: TGTGCCAGCAGTGATATTGGACAGAGGACAGATACGCAGTATTTT. Encoded protein: CASSDIGQRTDTQYF. The full variable domain, with the rest looked up from reference TRBV2 and TRBJ2-3, is EPEVTQTPSHQVTQMGQEVILRCVPISNHLYFYWYRQILGQKVEFLVSFYNNEISEKSEIFDDQFSVERPDGSNFTLKIRSTKLEDSAMYFCASSDIGQRTDTQYFGPGTRLTVL.

V is TRBV6-6 and J is TRBJ2-7; 8 nucleotides match TRBD1. The CDR3 is 15 amino acids. Germline CDR1 and CDR2: MNHNY and SVGAGI (reference sequence). J lost 0 bases, V lost 7 bases, and 8 bases had no gene match. The CDR3 DNA sequence: TGTGCCAGCACCTTACAGGGGGGCTCCTCCTACGAGCAGTACTTC. It translates to CASTLQGGSSYEQYF.

The chain combines TRBV10-3 with TRBJ1-5, with a weak D call TRBD1 (5 bases). Trimming cost V 3 bases and J 7 bases, with 7 bases left between them. This CDR3 spans 12 amino acids. Germline values: CDR1 ENHRY, CDR2 SYGVKD. This CDR3 reads CAISERGQPQHF. The CDR3 DNA reads TGTGCCATCAGTGAACGGGGGCAGCCCCAGCATTTT.

The rearrangement links TRBV10-3 to TRBJ2-1, with 7 bases that match TRBD2. CDR3 size: 15 residues. Germline CDR1 reads ENHRY; CDR2 reads SYGVKD. Unmatched junction bases numbered 9, after V lost 6 bases and J lost 4 bases. The CDR3 DNA reads TGTGCCATCAGGGGGTCCAGCGGGGTTTACAATGAGCAGTTCTTC. Amino acid sequence: CAIRGSSGVYNEQFF.

This rearrangement joins TRBV18 to TRBJ1-1, with D perhaps matching TRBD1 (5 bases). This CDR3 has 14 amino acids. Trimming pared 2 bases from V and 5 bases from J, leaving 12 bases between. CDR1 and CDR2 from the germline V gene are KGHSH and LQKENI. DNA of the CDR3: TGTGCCAGCTCACCAGGAAGGGGATGGACTGAAGCTTTCTTT. As protein: CASSPGRGWTEAFF.